Shown below are 5 T cell receptor beta chains from a single sample sequenced in a study of shared clonotypes between healthy human individuals. Only in-frame clones appear in the TCRdb table, and some are missing; sequencing was by immunoSEQ multiplex PCR. This table holds roughly 1,800,000 clones, approximately 94% found once. Naive CD8 cells were CD45RO-negative, positively selected for CCR7, excluding terminally differentiated effector memory CD45RA+ cells. The sequenced sample was naive CD8+ T cells sorted from blood. These receptors all stem from a young man in good health.

V usage is TRBV29-1 and J usage is TRBJ1-2; 12 bases line up with TRBD1. Germline loops: CDR1 SQVTM, CDR2 ANQGSEA. The CDR3 totals 15 residues. Trimming at V came to 6 bases and at J to 5 bases, leaving 10 bases not matched to a gene. The CDR3 sequence: CSVEEGTGGLYGYTF. CDR3 DNA sequence: TGCAGCGTGGAGGAGGGGACAGGGGGCTTGTATGGCTACACCTTC.

The genes are TRBV5-1 and TRBJ2-1, with D possibly TRBD2 on 6 matching bases. The CDR3 loop spans 14 amino acids. The V gene lost 0 bases and the J gene lost 10 bases, with 14 bases spanning the gap. Germline CDR1 reads SGHRS; CDR2 reads YFSETQ. The CDR3 region has the DNA TGCGCCAGCAGCTTGGAGAATCTAGCGACCGAGCAGTTCTTC. It specifies CASSLENLATEQFF.

The gene calls are TRBV6-5 and TRBJ2-7, with TRBD2 identical over 7 bases. Looked up from germline, CDR1 is MNHEY and CDR2 is SVGAGI. The CDR3 is 14 amino acids. The trim removed 5 bases at V and 3 bases at J, leaving 7 bases unmatched. This CDR3 is CASSPSTGGYEQYF. For the CDR3, the DNA is TGTGCCAGCAGTCCATCGACGGGAGGCTACGAGCAGTACTTC.

This clone showed up just once. The V and J genes are TRBV27 and TRBJ2-1, with TRBD1 matching 8 bases. V gave up 2 bases and J gave up 7 bases; unmatched junction bases: 7. The CDR3 has 15 amino acids. Germline V gives CDR1 MNHEY, CDR2 SMNVEV (reference sequence). The CDR3 region is CASSLNRGSMNEQFF. CDR3 sequence (DNA): TGTGCCAGCAGTTTAAACAGGGGGAGTATGAATGAGCAGTTCTTC.

The chain uses TRBV11-3 and TRBJ2-1, with a weak D call TRBD2 (7 bases). The CDR3 is made up of 15 amino acids. Trimming left V 3 bases short and J 5 bases short, with 14 bases between. The germline V gene encodes CDR1 SGHNT and CDR2 YENEEA. CDR3 nucleotide sequence: TGTGCCAGCAGCTTTGGCAGGGGAGGGGACAATGAGCAGTTCTTC. Translation: CASSFGRGGDNEQFF.